Below are 27 T cell receptor beta chains sequenced from a single sample in a study of blood T cell repertoires in COVID-19. TCRdb's table, derived via immunoSEQ multiplex PCR, lists solely in-frame clones and lacks some. The sample shows around 75,000 clones, 85% to 90% of them seen only once. Input material: peripheral blood. The receptor set was obtained from a human donor in a cohort sampled during active COVID-19.

Remarks on this clone: At one boundary the junction diverges from the germline segment, which might be a read error. The CDR3 protein is CASREAQDRVLGTEAFF. CDR3 nucleotide sequence: TGTGCCAGCAGGGAAGCTCAGGACAGGGTCCTGGGCACTGAAGCTTTCTTT. The chain employs TRBV2 and TRBJ1-1; 8 nucleotides line up with TRBD1. In germline, CDR1 is SNHLY, CDR2 FYNNEI. The CDR3 has 17 amino acids.

The chain links TRBV19 to TRBJ2-1; 12 positions agree with TRBD2. Germline assignment: CDR1 LNHDA and CDR2 SQIVND (reference sequence). With 4 bases clipped from V and 7 bases from J, the junction kept 8 bases outside the gene matches. This CDR3 contains 16 residues. In DNA, the CDR3 is TGTGCCAGTAGTAGGGAACTAGCGGGAGGATTTAATGAGCAGTTCTTC. It encodes CASSRELAGGFNEQFF. Using reference TRBV19 and TRBJ2-1 for the parts outside the CDR3, the full variable domain is DGGITQSPKYLFRKEGQNVTLSCEQNLNHDAMYWYRQDPGQGLRLIYYSQIVNDFQKGDIAEGYSVSREKKESFPLTVTSAQKNPTAFYLCASSRELAGGFNEQFFGPGTRLTVL.

The genes are TRBV5-1 and TRBJ2-7; D gene ambiguous. The CDR3 has 14 residues. Germline assignment: CDR1 SGHRS and CDR2 YFSETQ. V gave up 2 bases and J gave up 5 bases, with 14 bases separating them. CDR3: CASSLAPASDEQYF. The CDR3 bases are TGCGCCAGCAGCTTAGCTCCCGCTTCCGACGAGCAGTACTTC.

J is TRBJ2-5 and V is TRBV18, with D possibly being TRBD1 (6 bases). In germline, CDR1 is KGHSH, CDR2 LQKENI. This CDR3 comprises 13 residues. The V gene lost 3 bases and the J gene lost 4 bases, with 9 bases spanning the gap. CDR3 residues: CASSPAGVETQYF. The CDR3 DNA sequence: TGTGCCAGCTCACCGGCAGGGGTAGAGACCCAGTACTTC.

The rearrangement links TRBV7-2 to TRBJ2-2; TRBD2 aligns across 14 bases. The length of the CDR3 is 18 residues. The J segment lost 3 bases and the V segment lost 5 bases, leaving 8 bases of the junction unmatched. Germline V gene data show CDR1 as SGHTA and CDR2 as FQGNSA. CDR3 sequence (DNA): TGTGCCAGCAGCCCGGGACTAGCGGGAGAGGGGCACACCGGGGAGCTGTTTTTT. It specifies CASSPGLAGEGHTGELFF.

The CDR3 nucleotides are TGTGCCACCAGCAGAGTTGGCGGGAGGCCGGGGGAGACCCAGTACTTC. This codes for CATSRVGGRPGETQYF. The rearrangement joins TRBV15 to TRBJ2-5; 8 bases are shared with TRBD2. Germline trimming cut 1 base from V and 5 bases from J; bases unmatched to any gene: 9. CDR1 is LNHNV and CDR2 is YYDKDF in the germline V gene (reference sequence). This CDR3 has 16 amino acids.

The chain couples TRBV12-3 or TRBV12-4 to TRBJ1-2; 7 nucleotides line up with TRBD1. V was clipped by 7 bases and J by 7 bases; unmatched bases: 9. The CDR3 extends over 13 amino acids. CDR3: CASTPDRRSGYTF. DNA for the CDR3: TGTGCCAGCACCCCGGACAGGAGAAGTGGCTACACCTTC.

The chain recombines TRBV19 with TRBJ2-1, with D uncertain. The CDR3 spans 14 residues. Germline V gene sequence: CDR1 LNHDA, CDR2 SQIVND (reference sequence). V lost 6 bases and J lost 4, with 13 bases in between. The CDR3 DNA sequence: TGTGCCAGTAGAACCGGTGGGCCGTACAATGAGCAGTTCTTC. Its protein product is CASRTGGPYNEQFF.

V and J are TRBV5-4 and TRBJ2-3; D perhaps matches TRBD2 (5 bases). This CDR3 contains 11 residues. Trimming took off 6 bases at V and 8 bases at J, with 10 bases between the two ends. The germline V gene encodes CDR1 SGHNT and CDR2 YYREEE (reference sequence). The CDR3, as DNA: TGTGCCAGCAACTCCGAGGGTACGCAGTATTTT. Translation gives CASNSEGTQYF.

The rearrangement uses TRBV5-4 and TRBJ1-2; D remains unclear. The CDR3 consists of 14 residues. Germline V lookup: CDR1 SGHNT, CDR2 YYREEE (reference sequence). V shed 4 bases and J shed 4 bases, with 14 bases lying between them. The CDR3 region is CASSPATEGYGYTF. DNA for the CDR3: TGTGCCAGCAGCCCGGCGACGGAGGGCTATGGCTACACCTTC.

The CDR3 here is CASSGLAGVTYNEQFF. CDR3 sequence (DNA): TGTGCCAGTAGTGGACTAGCGGGAGTCACCTACAATGAGCAGTTCTTC. The J gene is TRBJ2-1, the V gene TRBV19; TRBD2 aligns across 13 bases. The CDR3 is 16 residues long. V lost 5 bases and J lost 2; bases outside the gene matches: 3. Germline V gene sequence: CDR1 LNHDA, CDR2 SQIVND (reference sequence). Complete variable domain (other parts from reference TRBV19 and TRBJ2-1): DGGITQSPKYLFRKEGQNVTLSCEQNLNHDAMYWYRQDPGQGLRLIYYSQIVNDFQKGDIAEGYSVSREKKESFPLTVTSAQKNPTAFYLCASSGLAGVTYNEQFFGPGTRLTVL.

This rearrangement joins TRBV2 to TRBJ2-7; perhaps TRBD2 as D (6 bases). CDR3 size: 12 residues. The V gene's germline CDR1 is SNHLY and CDR2 FYNNEI. V was clipped by 4 bases and J by 4 bases, with 8 bases between them. Here the CDR3 DNA reads TGTGCCAGCAGTGCGGGACTGTACGAGCAGTACTTC. Translated, it gives CASSAGLYEQYF.

Note on this clone: One junction end does not reproduce the germline sequence, and a read error may be involved. The chain has TRBV6-5 and TRBJ2-7; 7 nucleotides align to TRBD1. The CDR3 loop spans 13 amino acids. The germline V gene encodes CDR1 MNHEY and CDR2 SVGAGI. The CDR3 DNA reads as TGTGCCTGCAGTCGGGACAGAGGCTACGAGCAGTACTTC. Translating it yields CACSRDRGYEQYF.

This chain links TRBV5-8 with TRBJ2-7; 15 nucleotides match TRBD2. This CDR3 spans 16 amino acids. CDR1 SGHTS and CDR2 YDEGEE come from the germline V gene. J was trimmed by 2 bases and V by 2 bases; bases with no gene match: 2. The CDR3 nucleotides are TGTGCCAGCAGCTTAGGGACTAGCGGGGGGCCCTACGAGCAGTACTTC. Its protein product is CASSLGTSGGPYEQYF.

V usage is TRBV4-3 and J usage is TRBJ2-7; D remains ambiguous. CDR3 length equals 15 residues. V dropped 3 bases and J dropped 5 bases, with 17 bases sitting between them. Germline assignment: CDR1 LGHNA and CDR2 YSLEER. CDR3 DNA: TGCGCCAGCAGCCAGTACTACCCAGCAACCGACGAGCAGTACTTC. Translated, it gives CASSQYYPATDEQYF.

The CDR3 protein is CASSLPGPYSNQPQHF. The CDR3, as DNA: TGTGCCAGTAGCCTACCGGGTCCCTATAGCAATCAGCCCCAGCATTTT. V gene TRBV19 combines with J gene TRBJ1-5; no firm D call. V was shortened by 6 bases and J by 0 bases, with 15 bases between the two germline ends. The germline gives CDR1 LNHDA, CDR2 SQIVND (reference sequence). CDR3 size: 16 residues.

The chain employs TRBV28 and TRBJ2-1, with D maybe TRBD1 (5 bases). The germline CDR1 and CDR2 sequences are MDHEN and SYDVKM. V lost 4 bases to trimming and J lost 13 bases, with 20 bases between them. The CDR3 length is 14 residues. The chain's CDR3 is CASSSPNTRQLQFF. The CDR3 region has the DNA TGTGCCAGCAGTTCCCCGAACACTCGACAGTTACAGTTCTTC.

This chain joins TRBV6-1 and TRBJ2-2, with TRBD2 matching 13 bases. The germline V gene encodes CDR1 MNHNS and CDR2 SASEGT. The CDR3 consists of 15 residues. J gave up 4 bases and V 8 bases, and 4 bases lay outside the gene matches. CDR3 sequence: CASEGLAGPTGELFF. In DNA form, the CDR3 reads TGTGCCAGCGAGGGACTAGCGGGGCCCACCGGGGAGCTGTTTTTT.

In this sample, this clone turned up once. The chain uses TRBV9 and TRBJ2-2; TRBD1 aligns across 8 bases. Looked up from germline, CDR1 is SGDLS and CDR2 is YYNGEE. V gave up 3 bases and J gave up 6 bases; unmatched junction bases: 10. There are 16 residues in the CDR3. DNA for the CDR3: TGTGCCAGCAGCGCCTCCCCGGACAGGGTCTCCGGGGAGCTGTTTTTT. Its translation: CASSASPDRVSGELFF.

V gene TRBV5-4 combines with J gene TRBJ1-2, with TRBD1 matching over 9 bases. CDR3 size: 15 residues. V trimming: 4 bases; J trimming: 4 bases; junction bases outside the gene matches: 8. Germline V gives CDR1 SGHNT, CDR2 YYREEE (reference sequence). The CDR3 coding sequence is TGTGCCAGCAGCCTGGACAGGGGCCGAGGCTATGGCTACACCTTC. Translation: CASSLDRGRGYGYTF.

J is TRBJ1-3 and V is TRBV9, with 8 bases fitting TRBD1. Germline V gives CDR1 SGDLS, CDR2 YYNGEE. CDR3 length: 16 residues. Unmatched junction bases numbered 4, after V lost 2 bases and J lost 0 bases. CDR3 protein: CASSVTGAISGNTIYF. CDR3 DNA sequence: TGTGCCAGCAGCGTGACAGGGGCGATCTCTGGAAACACCATATATTTT.

The chain joins TRBV27 to TRBJ2-1; 9 nucleotides align to TRBD2. The J segment lost 4 bases and the V segment lost 5 bases, leaving 9 bases of the junction unmatched. This CDR3 has 16 amino acids. CDR1 is MNHEY and CDR2 is SMNVEV in the germline V gene (reference sequence). CDR3 region: CASSPLAGVSYNEQFF. CDR3 DNA: TGTGCCAGCAGTCCCTTAGCGGGAGTATCTTACAATGAGCAGTTCTTC.

The chain joins TRBV19 to TRBJ1-2; 8 bases are shared with TRBD1. Germline CDR1 reads LNHDA; CDR2 reads SQIVND (reference sequence). The CDR3 has 13 amino acids. V was pared by 6 bases and J by 4 bases, with 4 bases of the junction left unmatched. The CDR3, as DNA: TGTGCCAGTAGGACAGGGGCCTCCTATGGCTACACCTTC. Translation gives CASRTGASYGYTF.

The chain combines TRBV10-3 with TRBJ2-3; TRBD1 matches at 9 bases. Germline lookup yields CDR1 ENHRY and CDR2 SYGVKD. J gave up 2 bases and V 9 bases, and 12 bases lay outside the gene matches. The CDR3 extends over 16 amino acids. CDR3 nucleotide sequence: TGTGCCATAGCTACCGGACAGGGGAGCTACACAGATACGCAGTATTTT. As protein: CAIATGQGSYTDTQYF.

The sample holds one count of this clone. The chain carries TRBV7-6 and TRBJ2-1; 10 nucleotides line up with TRBD2. The CDR3 is made up of 15 amino acids. Germline-derived CDR1 and CDR2 are SGHVS and FNYEAQ. CDR3 sequence reads: CAIAGGYGSYNEQFF. In nucleotides, the CDR3 is TGTGCGATAGCGGGGGGCTACGGCTCCTACAATGAGCAGTTCTTC.

The V and J genes are TRBV4-1 and TRBJ2-1; 9 bases map to TRBD2. The CDR3 has 17 residues. With V trimmed by 1 base and J by 10 bases, 14 bases remained unmatched. The germline V gene has CDR1 MGHRA and CDR2 YSYEKL. CDR3 coding DNA: TGCGCCAGCAGCCAAGGCCCGCGGGGGGGAGTGGGGTCCGAGCAGTTCTTC. Translation gives CASSQGPRGGVGSEQFF.

The V and J genes are TRBV7-9 and TRBJ1-1; perhaps TRBD1 as D (6 bases). The CDR3 contains 14 residues. Per the germline V gene, CDR1 is SEHNR and CDR2 is FQNEAQ (reference sequence). V was trimmed by 1 base and J by 11 bases, leaving 17 bases between them. The CDR3 is CASSLEVAGVGAFF. CDR3 bases: TGTGCCAGCAGCTTAGAGGTGGCAGGGGTAGGCGCTTTCTTT.